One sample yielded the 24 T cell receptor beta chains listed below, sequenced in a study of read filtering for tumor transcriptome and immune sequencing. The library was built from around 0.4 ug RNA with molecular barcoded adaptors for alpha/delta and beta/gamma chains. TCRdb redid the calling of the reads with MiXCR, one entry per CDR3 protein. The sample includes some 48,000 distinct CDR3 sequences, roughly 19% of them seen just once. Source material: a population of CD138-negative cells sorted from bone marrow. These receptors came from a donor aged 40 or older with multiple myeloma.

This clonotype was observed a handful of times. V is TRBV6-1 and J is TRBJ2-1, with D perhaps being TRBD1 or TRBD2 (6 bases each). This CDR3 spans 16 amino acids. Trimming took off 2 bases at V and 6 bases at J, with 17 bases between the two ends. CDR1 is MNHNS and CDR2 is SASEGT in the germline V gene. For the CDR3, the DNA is TGTGCCAGCAGTGAATCGAGAGGGGGGTTCATCAATGAGCAGTTCTTC. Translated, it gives CASSESRGGFINEQFF.

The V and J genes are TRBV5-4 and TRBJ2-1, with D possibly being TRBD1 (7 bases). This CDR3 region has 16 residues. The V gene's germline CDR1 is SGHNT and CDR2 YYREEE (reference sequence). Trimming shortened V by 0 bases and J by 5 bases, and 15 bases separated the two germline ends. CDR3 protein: CASSLGGTAKNNEQFF. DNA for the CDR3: TGTGCCAGCAGCTTGGGCGGGACAGCAAAGAACAATGAGCAGTTCTTC.

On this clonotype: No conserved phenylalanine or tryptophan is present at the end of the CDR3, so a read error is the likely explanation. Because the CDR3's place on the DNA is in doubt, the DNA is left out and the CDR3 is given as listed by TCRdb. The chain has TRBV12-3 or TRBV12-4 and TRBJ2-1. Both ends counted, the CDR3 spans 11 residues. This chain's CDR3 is CASRDYNERFL.

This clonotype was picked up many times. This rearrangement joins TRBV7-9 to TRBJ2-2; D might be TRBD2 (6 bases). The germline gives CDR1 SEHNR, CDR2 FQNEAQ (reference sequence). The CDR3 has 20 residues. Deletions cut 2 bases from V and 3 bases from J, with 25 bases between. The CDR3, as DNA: TGTGCCAGCAGCTTAATACGGGAGTTCGTCGGTCGGGCGTACACCGGGGAGCTGTTTTTT. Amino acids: CASSLIREFVGRAYTGELFF.

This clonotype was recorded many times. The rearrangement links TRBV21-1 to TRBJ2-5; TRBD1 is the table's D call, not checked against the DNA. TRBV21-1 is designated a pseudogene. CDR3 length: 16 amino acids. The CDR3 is CASSKVTGAAQETQYF. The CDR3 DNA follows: TGTGCCAGCAGCAAAGTAACCGGGGCGGCCCAAGAGACCCAGTACTTC.

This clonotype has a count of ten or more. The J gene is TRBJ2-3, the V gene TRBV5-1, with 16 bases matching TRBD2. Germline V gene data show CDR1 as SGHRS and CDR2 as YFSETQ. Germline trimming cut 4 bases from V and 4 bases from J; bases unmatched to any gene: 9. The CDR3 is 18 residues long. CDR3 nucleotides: TGCGCCAGCAGCCCCTCCGGGACTAGCGGGAGGGTAGCAGATACGCAGTATTTT. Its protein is CASSPSGTSGRVADTQYF.

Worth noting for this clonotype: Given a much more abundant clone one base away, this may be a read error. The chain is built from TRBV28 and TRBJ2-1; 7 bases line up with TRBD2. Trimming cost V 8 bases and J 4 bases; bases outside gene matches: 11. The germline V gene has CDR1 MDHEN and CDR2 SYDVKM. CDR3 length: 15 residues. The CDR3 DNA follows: TGTGCCAGCGGGGCAGCGGGAACTACATACAATGAGCAGTTCTTC. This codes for CASGAAGTTYNEQFF.

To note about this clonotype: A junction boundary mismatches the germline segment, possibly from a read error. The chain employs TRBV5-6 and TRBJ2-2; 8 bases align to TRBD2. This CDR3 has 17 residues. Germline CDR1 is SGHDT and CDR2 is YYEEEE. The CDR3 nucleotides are TGTGCCAGCAGCCCGAGGTGGGCGGGAGGATTTCCCGGGGAGCCGTTTTTT. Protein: CASSPRWAGGFPGEPFF. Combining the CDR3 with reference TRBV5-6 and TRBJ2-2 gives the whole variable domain DAGVTQSPTHLIKTRGQQVTLRCSPKSGHDTVSWYQQALGQGPQFIFQYYEEEERQRGNFPDRFSGHQFPNYSSELNVNALLLGDSALYLCASSPRWAGGFPGEPFFGEGSRLTVL.

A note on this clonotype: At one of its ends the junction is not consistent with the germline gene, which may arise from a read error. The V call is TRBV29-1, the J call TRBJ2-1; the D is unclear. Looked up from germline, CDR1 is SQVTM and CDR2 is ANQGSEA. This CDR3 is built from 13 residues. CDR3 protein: CSIEDRRHNEQFF. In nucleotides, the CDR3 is TGCAGCATTGAAGATCGTAGGCACAATGAACAGTTCTTC.

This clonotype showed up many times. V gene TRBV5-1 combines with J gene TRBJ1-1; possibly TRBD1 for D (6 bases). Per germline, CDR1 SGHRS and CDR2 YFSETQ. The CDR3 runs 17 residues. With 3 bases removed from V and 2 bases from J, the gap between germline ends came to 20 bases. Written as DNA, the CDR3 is TGCGCCAGCAGCTCGCGGTATTTTACAGGGAGAAACACTGAAGCTTTCTTT. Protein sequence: CASSSRYFTGRNTEAFF.

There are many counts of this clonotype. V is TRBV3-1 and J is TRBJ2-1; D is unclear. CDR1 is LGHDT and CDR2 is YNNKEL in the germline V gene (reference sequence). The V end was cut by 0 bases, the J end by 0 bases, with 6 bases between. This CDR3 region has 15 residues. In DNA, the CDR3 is TGTGCCAGCAGCCAAGAAGGCTCCTCCTACAATGAGCAGTTCTTC. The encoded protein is CASSQEGSSYNEQFF.

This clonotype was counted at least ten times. CDR3 coding DNA: TGTGCCAGCAGCTCGACCGTGAACACTGAAGCTTTCTTT. Its protein is CASSSTVNTEAFF. The chain has TRBV5-4 and TRBJ1-1; no clear D. From germline, CDR1 is SGHNT and CDR2 YYREEE (reference sequence). V lost 3 bases and J lost 0, with 6 bases in between. The CDR3 has 13 amino acids.

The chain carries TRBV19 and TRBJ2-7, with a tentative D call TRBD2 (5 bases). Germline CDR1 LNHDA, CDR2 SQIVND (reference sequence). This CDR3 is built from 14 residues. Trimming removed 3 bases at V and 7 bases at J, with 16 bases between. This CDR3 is CASSIGLALGEQYF. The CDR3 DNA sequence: TGTGCCAGTAGTATTGGACTCGCTCTCGGTGAGCAGTACTTC. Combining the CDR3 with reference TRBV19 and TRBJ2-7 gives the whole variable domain DGGITQSPKYLFRKEGQNVTLSCEQNLNHDAMYWYRQDPGQGLRLIYYSQIVNDFQKGDIAEGYSVSREKKESFPLTVTSAQKNPTAFYLCASSIGLALGEQYFGPGTRLTVT.

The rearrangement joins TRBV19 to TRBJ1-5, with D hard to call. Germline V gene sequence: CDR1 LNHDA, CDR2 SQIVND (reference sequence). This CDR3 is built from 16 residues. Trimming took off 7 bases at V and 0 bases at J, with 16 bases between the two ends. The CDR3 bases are TGTGCCAGTAAAAGGGAGGGTCGGGATAGCAATCAGCCCCAGCATTTT. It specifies CASKREGRDSNQPQHF.

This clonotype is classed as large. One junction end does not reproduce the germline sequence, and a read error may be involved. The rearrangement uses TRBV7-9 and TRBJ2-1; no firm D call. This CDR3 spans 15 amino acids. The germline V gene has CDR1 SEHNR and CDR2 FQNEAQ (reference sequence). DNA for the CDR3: TGCGCCAGCAGCCAAGACATCAGTGACAACAATGAGCAGTTCTTC. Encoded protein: CASSQDISDNNEQFF.

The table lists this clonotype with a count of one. This CDR3 reads CSVEVPVQPPTDTQYF. The CDR3 nucleotides are TGCAGCGTTGAGGTTCCCGTCCAGCCCCCCACAGATACGCAGTATTTT. The chain combines TRBV29-1 with TRBJ2-3; D is unclear. Germline CDR1 and CDR2: SQVTM and ANQGSEA. CDR3 length: 16 amino acids. The V end was cut by 3 bases, the J end by 2 bases, with 18 bases between.

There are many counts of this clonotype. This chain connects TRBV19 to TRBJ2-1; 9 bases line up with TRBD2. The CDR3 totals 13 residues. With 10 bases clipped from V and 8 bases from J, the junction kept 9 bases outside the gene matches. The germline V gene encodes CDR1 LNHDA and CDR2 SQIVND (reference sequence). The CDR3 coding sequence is TGTGCCACCGGAGGGACTAGCCTCCATGAGCAGTTCTTC. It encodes CATGGTSLHEQFF.

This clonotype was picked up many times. The CDR3 DNA is TGCAGCGGTCAAACGGGTTTCACAGATACGCAGTATTTT. Translating gives CSGQTGFTDTQYF. This chain links TRBV29-1 with TRBJ2-3; D gene ambiguous. Germline values: CDR1 SQVTM, CDR2 ANQGSEA. V lost 7 bases and J lost 2, with 13 bases in between. The CDR3 length is 13 residues.

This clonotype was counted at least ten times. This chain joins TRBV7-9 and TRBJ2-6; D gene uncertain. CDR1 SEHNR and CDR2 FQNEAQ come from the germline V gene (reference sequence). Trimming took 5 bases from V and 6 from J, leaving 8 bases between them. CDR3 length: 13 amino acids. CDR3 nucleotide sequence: TGTGCCAGCAGCCTAGGCTTGGCCAACGTCCTGACTTTC. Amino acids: CASSLGLANVLTF. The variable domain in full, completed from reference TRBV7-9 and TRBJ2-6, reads DTGVSQNPRHKITKRGQNVTFRCDPISEHNRLYWYRQTLGQGPEFLTYFQNEAQLEKSRLLSDRFSAERPKGSFSTLEIQRTEQGDSAMYLCASSLGLANVLTFGAGSRLTVL.

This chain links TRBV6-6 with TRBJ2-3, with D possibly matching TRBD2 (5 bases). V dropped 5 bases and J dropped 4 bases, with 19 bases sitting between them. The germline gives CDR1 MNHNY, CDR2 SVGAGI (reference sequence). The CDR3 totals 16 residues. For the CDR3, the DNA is TGTGCCAGCAGTCCTCACCTCGGGGTTTCGGCAGATACGCAGTATTTT. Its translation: CASSPHLGVSADTQYF.

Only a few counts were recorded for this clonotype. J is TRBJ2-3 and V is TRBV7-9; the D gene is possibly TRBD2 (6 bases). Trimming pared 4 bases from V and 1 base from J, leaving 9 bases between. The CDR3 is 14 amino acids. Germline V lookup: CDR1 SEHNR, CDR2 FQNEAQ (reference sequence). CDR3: CASSSAGRTDTQYF. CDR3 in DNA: TGTGCCAGCAGCTCGGCGGGGCGCACAGATACGCAGTATTTT.

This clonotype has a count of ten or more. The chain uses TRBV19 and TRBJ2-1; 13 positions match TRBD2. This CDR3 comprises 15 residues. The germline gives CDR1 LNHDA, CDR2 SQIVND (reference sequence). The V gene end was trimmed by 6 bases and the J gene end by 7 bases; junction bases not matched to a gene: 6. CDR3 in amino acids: CASRLLAGGPNEQFF. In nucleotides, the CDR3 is TGTGCCAGTAGATTACTAGCGGGAGGGCCAAATGAGCAGTTCTTC.

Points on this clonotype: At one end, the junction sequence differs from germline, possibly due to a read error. The CDR3 nucleotides read TGCAGTGCTAGTGATCGGTGGGGGGGCCTAGACAATGAGCAGTCCTTC. Translated: CSASDRWGGLDNEQSF. The chain recombines TRBV20-1 with TRBJ2-1; the D gene is possibly TRBD2 (7 bases). Germline loops: CDR1 DFQATT, CDR2 SNEGSKA (reference sequence). This CDR3 is 16 amino acids long.

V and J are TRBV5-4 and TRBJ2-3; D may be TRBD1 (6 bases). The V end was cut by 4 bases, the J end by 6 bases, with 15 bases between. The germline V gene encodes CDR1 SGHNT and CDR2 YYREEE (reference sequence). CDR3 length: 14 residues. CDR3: CASSMTGRQDTQYF. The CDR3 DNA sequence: TGTGCCAGCAGCATGACAGGTCGTCAGGATACGCAGTATTTT.